This T cell receptor beta chain was retrieved from a study of regulatory T cells in long-lasting Graves disease. Trimming removed 5 bases at V and 2 bases at J, with 10 bases between. The CDR3 is 13 residues long. Germline V CDR1 and CDR2: LNHNV, YYDKDF (reference sequence). Study-wide results and limits: The persistent group shared around 3,000 public clonotypes, more than the approximately 890 shared by new patients.

Construction of the TCR beta libraries employed iRepertoire HTBI primers in conjunction with Arm-PCR of CDR3 regions. MiXCR, run by TCRdb on the multiplex PCR reads, gives a single entry per CDR3 protein. The sample yields fewer than 600,000 distinct CDR3 sequences, approximately 23% seen once. Worth noting for this clonotype: Antigen: not known.

Time point: persistent/refractory GD, antithyroid drugs over 5 years with positive TRAb. The authors made the TCR library using RNA they extracted from PBMCs. The chain employs TRBV15 and TRBJ2-7; perhaps TRBD2 as D (5 bases). The sample here was peripheral blood mononuclear cells (PBMCs), taken when the disease was refractory, from a patient treated with antithyroid drugs. The receptor was derived from a female donor with Graves disease. Here the CDR3 reads CATSRAATYEQYF. Here the CDR3 DNA reads TGTGCCACCAGCCGAGCGGCGACCTACGAGCAGTACTTC.